This T cell receptor beta chain came from a study of blood T cell repertoires in COVID-19 (dated by TCRdb to the early 2020s). With regard to the full study: Samples covering the acute and convalescent phases of COVID-19 were provided by collaborators in the United States, Italy and Spain. HLA class I and class II types, where available, came from metadata supplied by the sample provider rather than from assay-based typing. The dataset comprised deeply sampled blood TCRbeta repertoires from subjects exposed to, actively infected with, or recovered from COVID-19. The repertoires were released in a freely available public database intended as a resource for research on the immune response to SARS-CoV-2. The samples were drawn from the first 160 participants of the ongoing ImmuneRACE study and from 1,254 subjects provided by 6 global collaborators. The sample metadata nearly always contained a de-identified subject ID, COVID-19 status, age in years and sex. The material from the prospective study consisted of cDNA or gDNA derived from T cells, B-cell-depleted T cells, or PBMCs. Results and caveats for the whole study, not just this receptor: Clinical and demographic metadata were provided uncurated, with the amount varying by source and participant.

The collaborating institutions used their own protocols to collect whole blood in K2EDTA tubes. For TCRbeta analysis, collaborators shipped samples as frozen whole blood, isolated PBMCs, or DNA extracted from either of those sample types. Notes on this clone: This receptor's antigen is unknown. No per-base quality is available; no much larger clone lies one base away.

From cysteine to phenylalanine, the CDR3 is 16 amino acids long. Only the CDR3 DNA stays, 48 bases, in frame from base 1. According to the germline V gene (reference sequence), CDR1 reads LNHDA and CDR2 reads SQIVND. At the junction V is shortened by 5 bases and J by 1 base; bases outside the gene matches: 8. The immunoSEQ Assay, a bias-controlled multiplex PCR, was used to amplify TCRbeta CDR3 regions from genomic DNA. Under the source paper's analysis protocol: The number of nucleated cells in each sample was estimated from the amplification of reference gene primers within the assay. To quantify the absolute abundance of each unique TCRbeta CDR3 rearrangement, sequence reads were collapsed and filtered. For each sample, productive Simpson clonality was calculated as the square root of Simpson's diversity index over productive rearrangements. Held by TCRdb, this immuneACCESS table contains in-frame sequences only and omits some clones. Under half of the omission traces to an unresolved V gene where checked; the cause of the rest is unknown. Clone size and V and J calls were adopted from that table, with D and trimming inferred from the DNA. The sample includes more than 400,000 clones, with 80% to 90% observed a single time. The ten largest clones add up to roughly 3.2% of the sample.

The sequence was collected from a human donor in a cohort sampled during active COVID-19. The chain was built from TRBV19 and TRBJ2-1; 7 bases in the junction line up with TRBD2. Sequencing input: peripheral blood. The DNA reads as follows: TGTGCCAGTAGTCGGGGGGACGGATCTTCCTACAATGAGCAGTTCTTC. This encodes CASSRGDGSSYNEQFF.